This T cell receptor beta chain was observed in a study of T cell responses to AZD1222 COVID-19 vaccine. Notes on the study in general: Unmutated variant regions are reportedly the target of nearly half of TCRs that are spike-specific. Baseline seropositivity occurred in only six AZD1222 recipients.

The repertoire was sequenced with immunoSEQ multiplex PCR; TCRdb's copy has only in-frame clones and lacks some. The sample contains some 86,000 clones, 80% of which appear only once. This clone has more than one count but fewer than ten. Its antigen is not identified. The V end was cut by 4 bases, the J end by 2 bases, with 7 bases between. This CDR3 spans 13 amino acids. In germline, CDR1 is SGHDT, CDR2 YYEEEE. Sequencing used peripheral blood, obtained on day 0 of AZD1222 vaccination. The chain combines TRBV5-6 with TRBJ2-1; D possibly uses TRBD1 or TRBD2 (5 bases each). This receptor was taken from an adult in good health. CDR3 region: CASSLGAYNEQFF. The CDR3, as DNA: TGTGCCAGCAGCCTGGGGGCCTACAATGAGCAGTTCTTC.